These 25 T cell receptor beta chains originate from one sample sequenced in a study of shared clonotypes between healthy human individuals (dated by TCRdb to the early 2020s). The library was prepared using the immunoSEQ multiplex PCR assay. TCRdb retrieved this table from immuneACCESS and kept in-frame rearrangements only. Not all clones are present; in checked studies, unresolved V genes account for under half, and no reason is known for the remainder. This sample lists about 800,000 clones; 90% to 97% were detected once. About 0.21% of the sample goes to the ten largest clones. CD8 naive samples were obtained by positive selection for CCR7 among CD45RO-negative cells, yielding a CD45RA+CCR7+ population from which TemRA cells were excluded. Sequencing input: naive CD8+ T cells sorted from blood. Reading the label with the study, this specimen's cell subset or site is: CD45RA+CCR7+. The source is a man aged 25-45 years in good health.

On this clone: Germline is not matched at one junction end, which may reflect a read error. The rearrangement uses TRBV7-7 and TRBJ2-2; possibly TRBD1 or TRBD2 for D (5 bases each). This CDR3 region has 17 residues. The germline gives CDR1 SSHAT, CDR2 FNYEAQ (reference sequence). The CDR3 coding sequence is TGTGCTAGCAGTCCCTTTCCGGGACCTAGGAACACCGGGGAGCTGTTTTTT. This encodes CASSPFPGPRNTGELFF.

The V gene is TRBV13, the J gene TRBJ2-5; no clear D gene. Trimming cost V 5 bases and J 2 bases, with 15 bases left between them. The germline V gene encodes CDR1 PRHDT and CDR2 FYEKMQ (reference sequence). The CDR3 is 15 amino acids. The CDR3 coding sequence is TGTGCCAGCAGCCCCGGGCTCCCCTCTCAAGAGACCCAGTACTTC. It translates to CASSPGLPSQETQYF.

The gene calls are TRBV15 and TRBJ1-2; perhaps TRBD1 as D (6 bases). V lost 7 bases and J 7 bases, leaving 19 bases between the germline ends. The CDR3 length is 14 residues. CDR1 LNHNV and CDR2 YYDKDF come from the germline V gene (reference sequence). This CDR3 is CATKYDRSLLGYTF. The CDR3 coding sequence is TGTGCCACCAAATACGACAGGTCTTTGCTTGGCTACACCTTC.

The V call is TRBV13, the J call TRBJ1-3; no definite D call. V dropped 10 bases and J dropped 0 bases, with 13 bases sitting between them. CDR1 and CDR2 (germline): PRHDT, FYEKMQ (reference sequence). CDR3 length equals 14 residues. As DNA, the CDR3 is TGTGCCACTGCAGAGTCCGTCTCTGGAAACACCATATATTTT. Encoded protein: CATAESVSGNTIYF.

This rearrangement joins TRBV4-3 to TRBJ2-7; D may match TRBD1 or TRBD2 (6 bases each). The V end was cut by 2 bases, the J end by 0 bases, with 14 bases between. CDR1 is LGHNA and CDR2 is YSLEER in the germline V gene. The CDR3 consists of 16 residues. This chain's CDR3 is CASSQKRGEYSYEQYF. The CDR3 DNA reads TGCGCCAGCAGCCAAAAAAGGGGGGAATACTCCTACGAGCAGTACTTC.

This chain uses TRBV5-1 with TRBJ2-7; D is perhaps TRBD1 (5 bases). The CDR3 sequence is 14 residues long. Germline V gene data show CDR1 as SGHRS and CDR2 as YFSETQ. Trimming pared 3 bases from V and 5 bases from J, leaving 15 bases between. The CDR3 region is CASSWEGVWDEQYF. The DNA of the CDR3 is TGCGCCAGCAGCTGGGAAGGGGTGTGGGACGAGCAGTACTTC. The full variable domain, in which reference TRBV5-1 and TRBJ2-7 provide the parts outside the CDR3, is KAGVTQTPRYLIKTRGQQVTLSCSPISGHRSVSWYQQTPGQGLQFLFEYFSETQRNKGNFPGRFSGRQFSNSRSEMNVSTLELGDSALYLCASSWEGVWDEQYFGPGTRLTVT.

The V and J genes are TRBV28 and TRBJ1-2; D unclear. Germline-derived CDR1 and CDR2 are MDHEN and SYDVKM. Trimming pared 2 bases from V and 4 bases from J, leaving 8 bases between. This CDR3 is 13 amino acids long. The CDR3 bases are TGTGCCAGCAGTTTAAAAAATCCCTATGGCTACACCTTC. The encoded protein is CASSLKNPYGYTF.

In DNA, the CDR3 is TGTGCCAGCAAGGGGCGTAACGCCTACGAGCAGTACTTC. Translated, it gives CASKGRNAYEQYF. The chain uses TRBV6-5 and TRBJ2-7, with a possible D match to TRBD1 (5 bases). CDR3 size: 13 residues. V was clipped by 7 bases and J by 2 bases, with 12 bases between them. Germline CDR1 and CDR2: MNHEY and SVGAGI.

The chain joins TRBV5-4 to TRBJ2-2, with D hard to call. This CDR3 is 14 amino acids long. The V gene's germline CDR1 is SGHNT and CDR2 YYREEE (reference sequence). V was pared by 1 base and J by 0 bases, with 4 bases between. The CDR3, as DNA: TGTGCCAGCAGCTTGCGGCCGAACACCGGGGAGCTGTTTTTT. Translated: CASSLRPNTGELFF.

This CDR3 is CASSVGGATPQYF. The CDR3 DNA sequence: TGTGCCAGCAGCGTAGGTGGTGCAACTCCACAGTATTTT. The gene calls are TRBV9 and TRBJ2-3; D gene unclear. V lost 0 bases and J 12 bases, leaving 14 bases between the germline ends. The germline CDR1 and CDR2 sequences are SGDLS and YYNGEE. CDR3 length equals 13 residues.

This rearrangement joins TRBV14 to TRBJ2-2; 7 bases match TRBD1. The CDR3 runs 14 residues. Germline CDR1 SGHDN, CDR2 FVKESK. Trimming cost V 4 bases and J 5 bases; bases outside gene matches: 4. The CDR3 coding sequence is TGTGCCAGCAGCCCCAGGGGGAAGACCGGGGAGCTGTTTTTT. Protein sequence: CASSPRGKTGELFF.

The rearrangement joins TRBV27 to TRBJ2-7; a weak D match, TRBD1 (5 bases). This CDR3 spans 15 amino acids. The V and J ends lost 6 bases and 6 bases respectively, with 21 bases between them. Per germline, CDR1 MNHEY and CDR2 SMNVEV (reference sequence). Written as DNA, the CDR3 is TGTGCCAGCAGCTTCTCAGGGATACCTCCGGGCGAGCAGTACTTC. Translating gives CASSFSGIPPGEQYF.

CDR3 region: CASSLHGTGREETQYF. DNA of the CDR3: TGTGCCAGCAGTCTACATGGGACAGGGAGGGAAGAGACCCAGTACTTC. The chain joins TRBV28 to TRBJ2-5; 9 nucleotides agree with TRBD1. Losses at the gene ends were 5 bases for V and 3 bases for J; bases not matched to a gene: 10. The CDR3 is made up of 16 amino acids. Germline values: CDR1 MDHEN, CDR2 SYDVKM.

The V call is TRBV6-6, the J call TRBJ2-7, with 14 bases that match TRBD2. The CDR3 runs to 15 residues. CDR1 and CDR2 from the germline V gene are MNHNY and SVGAGI (reference sequence). V lost 6 bases to trimming and J lost 7 bases; unmatched junction nucleotides: 8. As DNA, the CDR3 is TGTGCCAGCAGCCGACTAGCGGGAGGGCCGAAGGAGCAGTACTTC. It codes for CASSRLAGGPKEQYF.

Turning to this clone: The sample holds other DNA sequences that translate to the same CDR3. V gene TRBV7-9 combines with J gene TRBJ2-5; D is uncertain. This CDR3 spans 11 amino acids. Germline-derived CDR1 and CDR2 are SEHNR and FQNEAQ (reference sequence). Trimming pared 4 bases from V and 4 bases from J, leaving 4 bases between. DNA of the CDR3: TGTGCCAGCAGCTCCAGAGAGACCCAGTACTTC. Translation: CASSSRETQYF.

This chain links TRBV5-5 with TRBJ2-5; D is ambiguous. The CDR3 extends over 16 amino acids. Deletions cut 4 bases from V and 5 bases from J, with 21 bases between. Per the germline V gene, CDR1 is SGHKS and CDR2 is YYEKEE (reference sequence). This CDR3 is CASSPDWAGPRETQYF. In DNA form, the CDR3 reads TGTGCCAGCAGCCCCGATTGGGCAGGCCCCAGGGAGACCCAGTACTTC.

V usage is TRBV9 and J usage is TRBJ2-3, with TRBD1 identical over 8 bases. The J segment lost 0 bases and the V segment lost 1 base, leaving 7 bases of the junction unmatched. Germline CDR1 SGDLS, CDR2 YYNGEE. The CDR3 has 17 residues. The CDR3 sequence: CASSVFSGTGSTDTQYF. Written as DNA, the CDR3 is TGTGCCAGCAGCGTATTCTCCGGGACAGGTAGCACAGATACGCAGTATTTT. Together with reference TRBV9 and TRBJ2-3, the CDR3 gives the full variable domain: DSGVTQTPKHLITATGQRVTLRCSPRSGDLSVYWYQQSLDQGLQFLIQYYNGEERAKGNILERFSAQQFPDLHSELNLSSLELGDSALYFCASSVFSGTGSTDTQYFGPGTRLTVL.

The chain couples TRBV30 to TRBJ1-5, with D perhaps TRBD1 (5 bases). From germline, CDR1 is GTSNPN and CDR2 SVGIG (reference sequence). The germline V and J ends were trimmed by 4 bases and 3 bases, with 13 bases remaining between them. The CDR3 extends over 14 amino acids. The CDR3 protein is CAWTGRGVNQPQHF. The CDR3 DNA reads as TGTGCCTGGACGGGACGGGGAGTCAATCAGCCCCAGCATTTT.

V and J are TRBV28 and TRBJ2-1; D is ambiguous. Trimming removed 5 bases from V and 0 bases from J, with 14 bases in between. The CDR3 runs 16 residues. Germline assignment: CDR1 MDHEN and CDR2 SYDVKM. This chain's CDR3 is CASSGNTRSSYNEQFF. The CDR3 DNA follows: TGTGCCAGCAGTGGCAACACCAGAAGCTCCTACAATGAGCAGTTCTTC.

The chain combines TRBV11-2 with TRBJ2-7; no definite D call. The V end lost 0 bases, the J end lost 3 bases, and 9 bases lay between the germline ends. CDR1 SGHAT and CDR2 FQNNGV come from the germline V gene. The CDR3 contains 14 residues. CDR3 coding DNA: TGTGCCAGCAGCTTAGAGGGGTTTAGCTACGAGCAGTACTTC. Protein sequence: CASSLEGFSYEQYF.

V usage is TRBV25-1 and J usage is TRBJ2-7; 7 bases are a match to TRBD2. This CDR3 spans 14 amino acids. Trimming cost V 6 bases and J 6 bases; bases outside gene matches: 11. Germline CDR1 and CDR2: MGHDK and SYGVNS. DNA for the CDR3: TGTGCCAGCAGCACAGCGGGGCTAGAGGGCGAGCAGTACTTC. Its translation: CASSTAGLEGEQYF.

V gene TRBV7-9 combines with J gene TRBJ2-7; TRBD1 matches 8 bases. The ends lost 4 bases at V and 3 bases at J; junction bases unmatched: 8. The CDR3 extends over 15 amino acids. Per germline, CDR1 SEHNR and CDR2 FQNEAQ (reference sequence). The CDR3 DNA reads as TGTGCCAGCAGCTCACCGACAGGGGCTCACTACGAGCAGTACTTC. Its protein product is CASSSPTGAHYEQYF.

The V call is TRBV9, the J call TRBJ2-1; unclear D gene. CDR1 is SGDLS, CDR2 YYNGEE, per germline. This CDR3 is 13 amino acids long. Between the trimmed V and J ends, which lost 0 bases and 7 bases, there was a span of 8 bases. CDR3 protein: CASSVGTLNEQFF. The CDR3 region has the DNA TGTGCCAGCAGCGTAGGAACACTTAATGAGCAGTTCTTC.

The chain couples TRBV11-2 to TRBJ2-4; D is uncertain. The CDR3 consists of 15 residues. Trimming cost V 1 base and J 0 bases, with 7 bases left between them. In germline, CDR1 is SGHAT, CDR2 FQNNGV. This CDR3 is CASSLGTGAKNIQYF. CDR3 DNA: TGTGCCAGCAGCTTAGGGACCGGAGCCAAAAACATTCAGTACTTC.

The genes are TRBV15 and TRBJ1-5; D is uncertain. Germline V gene lookup returns CDR1 LNHNV and CDR2 YYDKDF (reference sequence). This CDR3 is 13 amino acids long. V was trimmed by 7 bases and J by 5 bases, leaving 12 bases between them. CDR3 coding DNA: TGTGCCACCACGGATGGCGGGGATCAGCCCCAGCATTTT. Its translation is CATTDGGDQPQHF. Complete variable domain (other parts from reference TRBV15 and TRBJ1-5): DAMVIQNPRYQVTQFGKPVTLSCSQTLNHNVMYWYQQKSSQAPKLLFHYYDKDFNNEADTPDNFQSRRPNTSFCFLDIRSPGLGDTAMYLCATTDGGDQPQHFGDGTRLSIL.